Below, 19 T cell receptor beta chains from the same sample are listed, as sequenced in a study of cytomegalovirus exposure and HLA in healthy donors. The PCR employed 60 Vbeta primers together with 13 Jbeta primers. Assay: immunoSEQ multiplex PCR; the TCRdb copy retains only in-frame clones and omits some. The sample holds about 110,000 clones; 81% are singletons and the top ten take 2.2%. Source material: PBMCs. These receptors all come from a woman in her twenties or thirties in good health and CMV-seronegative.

The CDR3 loop is CASSPRTVEGGRNTEAFF. For the CDR3, the DNA is TGCGCCAGCAGCCCACGGACAGTGGAAGGTGGTAGGAACACTGAAGCTTTCTTT. The V gene is TRBV4-1, the J gene TRBJ1-1, with D possibly TRBD1 on 6 matching bases. Trimming took off 4 bases at V and 1 base at J, with 22 bases between the two ends. This CDR3 region has 18 residues. Germline V gene sequence: CDR1 MGHRA, CDR2 YSYEKL.

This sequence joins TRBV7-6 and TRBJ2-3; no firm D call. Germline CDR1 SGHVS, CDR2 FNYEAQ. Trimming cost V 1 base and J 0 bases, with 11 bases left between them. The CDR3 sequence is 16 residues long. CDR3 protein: CASSLGLRISTDTQYF. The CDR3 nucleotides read TGTGCCAGCAGCTTAGGACTGAGGATTAGCACAGATACGCAGTATTTT.

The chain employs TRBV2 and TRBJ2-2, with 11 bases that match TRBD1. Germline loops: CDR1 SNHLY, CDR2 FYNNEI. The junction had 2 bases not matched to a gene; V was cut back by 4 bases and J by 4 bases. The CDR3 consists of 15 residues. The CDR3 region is CASSGTGGGTGELFF. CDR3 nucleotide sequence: TGTGCCAGCAGTGGGACAGGGGGCGGCACCGGGGAGCTGTTTTTT.

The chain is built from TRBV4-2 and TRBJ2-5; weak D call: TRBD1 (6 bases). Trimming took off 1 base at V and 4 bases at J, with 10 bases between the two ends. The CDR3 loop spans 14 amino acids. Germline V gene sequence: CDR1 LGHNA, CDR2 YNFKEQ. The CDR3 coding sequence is TGTGCCAGCAGCCAAGTCGTGGGGGCAGAGACCCAGTACTTC. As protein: CASSQVVGAETQYF.

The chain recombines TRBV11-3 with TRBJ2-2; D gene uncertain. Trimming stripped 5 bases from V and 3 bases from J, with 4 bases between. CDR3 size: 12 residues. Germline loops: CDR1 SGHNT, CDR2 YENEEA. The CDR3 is CASSLYTGELFF. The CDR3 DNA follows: TGTGCCAGCAGCCTATACACCGGGGAGCTGTTTTTT.

In DNA form, the CDR3 reads TGTGCCAGCAGTATAGGGACTAGCCCTGAGCAGTTCTTC. Its protein product is CASSIGTSPEQFF. V gene TRBV2 combines with J gene TRBJ2-1, with 9 bases aligning to TRBD2. The CDR3 contains 13 residues. V was clipped by 5 bases and J by 9 bases; unmatched bases: 5. The germline gives CDR1 SNHLY, CDR2 FYNNEI.

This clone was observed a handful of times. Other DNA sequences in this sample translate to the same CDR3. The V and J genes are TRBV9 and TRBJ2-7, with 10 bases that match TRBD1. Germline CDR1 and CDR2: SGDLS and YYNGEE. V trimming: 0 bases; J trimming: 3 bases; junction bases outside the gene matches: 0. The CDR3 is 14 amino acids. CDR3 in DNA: TGTGCCAGCAGCGTAGGGGACAGGGGCTACGAGCAGTACTTC. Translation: CASSVGDRGYEQYF.

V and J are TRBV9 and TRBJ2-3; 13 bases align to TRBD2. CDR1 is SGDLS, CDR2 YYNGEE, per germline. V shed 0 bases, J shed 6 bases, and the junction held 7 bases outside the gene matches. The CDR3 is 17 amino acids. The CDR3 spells CASSVVGLAGSWDTQYF. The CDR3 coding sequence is TGTGCCAGCAGCGTAGTGGGACTAGCGGGATCTTGGGATACGCAGTATTTT.

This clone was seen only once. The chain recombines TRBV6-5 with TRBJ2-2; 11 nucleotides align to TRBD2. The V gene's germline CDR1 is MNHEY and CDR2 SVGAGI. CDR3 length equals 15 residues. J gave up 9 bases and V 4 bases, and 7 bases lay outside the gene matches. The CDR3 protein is CASSWLAGGNRELFF. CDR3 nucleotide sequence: TGTGCCAGCAGTTGGCTAGCGGGAGGAAACAGGGAGCTGTTTTTT.

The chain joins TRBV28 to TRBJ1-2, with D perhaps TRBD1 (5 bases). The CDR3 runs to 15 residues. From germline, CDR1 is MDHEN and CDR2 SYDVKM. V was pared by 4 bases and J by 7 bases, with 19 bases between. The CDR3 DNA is TGTGCCAGCAGTTCGGGGGTAGGGAGACGGGGTGGCTACACCTTC. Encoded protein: CASSSGVGRRGGYTF.

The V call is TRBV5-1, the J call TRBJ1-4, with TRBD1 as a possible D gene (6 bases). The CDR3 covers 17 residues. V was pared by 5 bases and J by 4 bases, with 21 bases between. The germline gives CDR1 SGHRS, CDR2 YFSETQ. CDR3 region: CASRPQTPGHINEKLFF. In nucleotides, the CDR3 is TGCGCCAGCAGGCCCCAAACTCCGGGACATATTAATGAAAAACTGTTTTTT.

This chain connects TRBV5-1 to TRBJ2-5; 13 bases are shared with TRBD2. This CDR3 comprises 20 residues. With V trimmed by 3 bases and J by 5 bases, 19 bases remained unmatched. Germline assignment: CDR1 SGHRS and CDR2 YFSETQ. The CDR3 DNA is TGCGCCAGCAGCTGGTCACGACTAGCGGGAGGTGTCGGGAGCTTTGAGACCCAGTACTTC. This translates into CASSWSRLAGGVGSFETQYF.

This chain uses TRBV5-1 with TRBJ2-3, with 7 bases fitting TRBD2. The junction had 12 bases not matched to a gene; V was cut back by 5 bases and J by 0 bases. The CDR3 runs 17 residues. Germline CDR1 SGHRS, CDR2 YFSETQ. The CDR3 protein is CASRTAPSGLSTDTQYF. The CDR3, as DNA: TGCGCCAGCAGGACCGCCCCTAGCGGCCTTAGCACAGATACGCAGTATTTT. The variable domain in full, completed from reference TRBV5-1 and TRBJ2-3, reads KAGVTQTPRYLIKTRGQQVTLSCSPISGHRSVSWYQQTPGQGLQFLFEYFSETQRNKGNFPGRFSGRQFSNSRSEMNVSTLELGDSALYLCASRTAPSGLSTDTQYFGPGTRLTVL.

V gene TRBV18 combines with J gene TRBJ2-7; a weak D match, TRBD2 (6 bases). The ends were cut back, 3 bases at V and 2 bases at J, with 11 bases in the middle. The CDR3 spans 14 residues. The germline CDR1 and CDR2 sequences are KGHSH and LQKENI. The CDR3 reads CASSPGTAPYEQYF. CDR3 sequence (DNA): TGTGCCAGCTCACCTGGGACTGCTCCCTACGAGCAGTACTTC.

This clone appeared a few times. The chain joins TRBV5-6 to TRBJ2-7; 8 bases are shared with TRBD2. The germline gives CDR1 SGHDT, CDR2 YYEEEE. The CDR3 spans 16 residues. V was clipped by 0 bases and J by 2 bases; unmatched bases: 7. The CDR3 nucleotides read TGTGCCAGCAGCTTGGGACTAGCGAACAAGCCCTACGAGCAGTACTTC. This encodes CASSLGLANKPYEQYF.

Written as DNA, the CDR3 is TGTGCCAGCAGGACGGAGACCGGGGGGACCCAGTACTTC. This encodes CASRTETGGTQYF. This sequence joins TRBV6-5 and TRBJ2-5, with D possibly being TRBD2 (6 bases). V was trimmed by 6 bases and J by 7 bases, leaving 15 bases between them. CDR1 is MNHEY, CDR2 SVGAGI, per germline. This CDR3 contains 13 residues.

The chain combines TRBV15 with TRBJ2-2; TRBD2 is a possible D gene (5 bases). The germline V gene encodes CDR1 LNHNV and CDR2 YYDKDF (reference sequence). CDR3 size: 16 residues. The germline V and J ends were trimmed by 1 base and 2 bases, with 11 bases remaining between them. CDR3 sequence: CATSRGTSANTGELFF. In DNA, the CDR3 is TGTGCCACCAGCAGAGGGACTTCAGCAAACACCGGGGAGCTGTTTTTT.

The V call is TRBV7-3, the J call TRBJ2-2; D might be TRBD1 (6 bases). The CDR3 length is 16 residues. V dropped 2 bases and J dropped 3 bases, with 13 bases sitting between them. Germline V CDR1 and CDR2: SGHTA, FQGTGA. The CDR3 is CASSLQGRRDTGELFF. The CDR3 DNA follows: TGTGCCAGCAGCTTACAGGGGAGACGGGACACCGGGGAGCTGTTTTTT. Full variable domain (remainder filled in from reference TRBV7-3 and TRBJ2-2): GAGVSQTPSNKVTEKGKYVELRCDPISGHTALYWYRQSLGQGPEFLIYFQGTGAADDSGLPNDRFFAVRPEGSVSTLKIQRTERGDSAVYLCASSLQGRRDTGELFFGEGSRLTVL.

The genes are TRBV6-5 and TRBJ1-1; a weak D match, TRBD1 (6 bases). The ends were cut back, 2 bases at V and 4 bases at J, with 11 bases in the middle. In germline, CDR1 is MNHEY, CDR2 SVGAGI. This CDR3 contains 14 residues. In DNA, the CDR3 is TGTGCCAGCAGTTACGGGGGCGCTGGCACTGAAGCTTTCTTT. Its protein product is CASSYGGAGTEAFF.